This T cell receptor beta chain was obtained from a study of blood T cell repertoires in COVID-19 (dated by TCRdb to between 2020 and 2021). A note on the overall study: Samples covering the acute and convalescent phases of COVID-19 were provided by collaborators in the United States, Italy and Spain. The material from the prospective study consisted of cDNA or gDNA derived from T cells, B-cell-depleted T cells, or PBMCs. Where available, HLA class I and class II types were taken from metadata supplied by the sample provider and were not determined by assay-based typing. Sample metadata almost always included a de-identified subject ID, COVID-19 status, age in years and sex. A freely available public database, intended as a resource for researchers studying the immune response to SARS-CoV-2, is where the repertoires were released. The samples were drawn from the first 160 participants of the ongoing ImmuneRACE study and from over a thousand subjects provided by 6 global collaborators. The dataset comprised deeply sampled blood TCRbeta repertoires from subjects exposed to, actively infected with, or recovered from COVID-19.

V was cut back by 0 bases and J by 4 bases, leaving a gap of 7 bases between them. The CDR3, cysteine through phenylalanine, is 14 amino acids long. Solely the CDR3 DNA is kept, with 42 bases framed from the first base. The germline V gene (reference sequence) yields MNHNY for CDR1 and SVGAGI for CDR2. Collaborating institutions collected whole blood in K2EDTA tubes following their own protocols. For TCRbeta analysis, collaborators shipped samples as frozen whole blood, isolated PBMCs, or DNA extracted from either of those sample types. The immunoSEQ Assay, a bias-controlled multiplex PCR, was used to amplify TCRbeta CDR3 regions from genomic DNA. The original pipeline was this. The number of nucleated cells in each sample was estimated from the amplification of reference gene primers within the assay. Sequence reads were collapsed and filtered to measure the absolute abundance of every unique TCRbeta CDR3 rearrangement. For each sample, productive Simpson clonality was calculated as the square root of Simpson's diversity index over productive rearrangements. The immuneACCESS repertoire file appears here via TCRdb, limited to in-frame rearrangements. These files lack a portion of the clones; in checked studies, under half of the deficit traces to unresolved V genes, and the cause of the others is not known. Clone size and the V and J calls come from that table; the DNA yielded D and trimming. Recorded for this sample are tens of thousands of clones; approximately 85% of them occurred a single time. The ten largest clones add up to roughly 3.9% of the sample.

This clone was seen more than once but under ten times. No cognate antigen has been identified for it. Within one base of it there is no much larger clone, and no base qualities were kept. Study-level results and caveats: How much clinical and demographic metadata was included differed by source and by participant, and the metadata was provided uncurated.

The chain couples TRBV6-6 to TRBJ2-1; the D gene identity is not certain. The specimen was peripheral blood. This sequence originates from a man between 45 and 60 years old with active COVID-19. The nucleotide sequence is TGTGCCAGCAGTTACTCGCAGATTTACAATGAGCAGTTCTTC. Its protein is CASSYSQIYNEQFF.